A selection of T cell receptor beta chains follows, all from one sample in a study of blood T cell repertoires in COVID-19. Produced via immunoSEQ multiplex PCR; TCRdb's table is partial and in-frame only. This table holds 150,000 to 200,000 clones, 85% to 95% found once. Specimen: peripheral blood. These TCRs come from a woman in her sixties or seventies with COVID-19, enrolled during active disease. The CDR3 runs from the conserved cysteine through the conserved F or W. The D gene is left open where the match is weak. Size values are once, few and many counts, or a class for expanded clones, and some rows have none.

j_gene | d_gene | v_gene | abundance | CDR3aa | CDR3nt
TRBJ2-7 | . | TRBV5-5 | . | CASSLVGGPYEQYF | TGTGCCAGCAGCTTGGTTGGGGGCCCCTACGAGCAGTACTTC
TRBJ2-7 | TRBD1 | TRBV23-1 | . | CASTRDRGYEQYF | TGCGCCAGCACCCGGGACAGGGGGTACGAGCAGTACTTC
TRBJ1-1 | TRBD1 | TRBV6-2/TRBV6-3 | . | CASNPDRGFTNTEAFF | TGTGCCAGCAACCCGGACAGGGGCTTTACGAACACTGAAGCTTTCTTT
TRBJ1-4 | . | TRBV7-7 | . | CASSQGRASNEKLFF | TGTGCCAGCAGCCAAGGGAGGGCGTCTAATGAAAAACTGTTTTTT
TRBJ1-6 | TRBD1 | TRBV27 | . | CASSSTGTVNSPLHF | TGTGCCAGCAGTTCGACCGGGACAGTTAATTCACCCCTCCACTTT
TRBJ2-5 | TRBD2 | TRBV5-5 | few | CASSLAGGPEAQYF | TGTGCCAGCAGCTTAGCGGGGGGGCCCGAGGCCCAGTACTTC
TRBJ1-1 | . | TRBV3-1/TRBV3-2 | . | CASSQVGSRNTEAFF | TGTGCCAGCAGCCAAGTCGGTTCAAGGAACACTGAAGCTTTCTTT
TRBJ2-2 | TRBD2 | TRBV7-2 | . | CASSLRRLAGGNTGELFF | TGTGCCAGCAGCTTACGGAGACTAGCGGGGGGGAACACCGGGGAGCTGTTTTTT
TRBJ1-5 | TRBD1 | TRBV4-2 | . | CASSQGDVGQGALGSNQPQHF | TGTGCCAGCAGCCAAGGTGACGTAGGACAGGGGGCTCTAGGAAGCAATCAGCCCCAGCATTTT
TRBJ1-4 | . | TRBV7-9 | . | CASSSLRAMNEKLFF | TGTGCCAGCAGCTCCCTCAGGGCAATGAATGAAAAACTGTTTTTT
TRBJ2-7 | TRBD1 | TRBV6-2/TRBV6-3 | once | CASSRYSTGPYEQYF | TGTGCCAGCAGTCGTTATTCGACAGGGCCCTACGAGCAGTACTTC
TRBJ2-3 | . | TRBV6-5 | few | CASSLRFDTQYF | TGTGCCAGCAGTCTTAGATTCGATACGCAGTATTTT
TRBJ1-3 | . | TRBV5-1 | once | CASTRGGDSGNTIYF | TGCGCCAGCACCCGGGGGGGAGACTCTGGAAACACCATATATTTT
TRBJ2-7 | TRBD2 | TRBV11-2 | . | CASSLGLADEQYF | TGTGCCAGCAGCTTGGGGCTAGCGGACGAGCAGTACTTC
TRBJ1-2 | . | TRBV7-9 | . | CASSPGRGDYGYTF | TGTGCCAGCAGCCCAGGTCGGGGGGACTATGGCTACACCTTC
TRBJ1-1 | . | TRBV6-5 | . | CASRIRGYTEAFF | TGTGCCAGCAGGATTAGGGGATACACTGAAGCTTTCTTT
TRBJ2-5 | . | TRBV11-3 | . | CASSPGPPANQETQYF | TGTGCCAGCAGCCCTGGGCCCCCCGCCAACCAAGAGACCCAGTACTTC
TRBJ1-2 | TRBD1 | TRBV7-8 | . | CASSFSGTGVYTF | TGTGCCAGCAGCTTCTCCGGGACAGGGGTCTACACCTTC
TRBJ1-4 | TRBD1 | TRBV18 | . | CASSPLGQGTKLFF | TGTGCCAGCTCACCCCTGGGACAGGGCACAAAACTGTTTTTT
TRBJ2-4 | TRBD2 | TRBV3-1/TRBV3-2 | . | CASSPLRGGVVKNIQYF | TGTGCCAGCAGCCCCCTGCGGGGGGGGGTGGTCAAAAACATTCAGTACTTC
TRBJ1-5 | . | TRBV19 | . | CASSPRGNQPQHF | TGTGCCAGTAGTCCCCGGGGTAATCAGCCCCAGCATTTT
TRBJ2-5 | TRBD2 | TRBV5-4 | . | CASSYGPLLAGRVETQYF | TGTGCCAGCAGCTACGGACCACTACTAGCGGGAAGGGTAGAGACCCAGTACTTC
TRBJ2-5 | . | TRBV7-9 | . | CASSFSSRIQETQYF | TGTGCCAGCAGCTTTTCCTCCAGAATCCAAGAGACCCAGTACTTC
TRBJ1-1 | . | TRBV2 | . | CASSYRRTEAFF | TGTGCCAGCAGTTACCGGAGGACTGAAGCTTTCTTT
TRBJ2-6 | TRBD1 | TRBV15 | . | CATRRDRGESGANVLTF | TGTGCCACCAGAAGGGACAGGGGTGAATCTGGGGCCAACGTCCTGACTTTC
TRBJ2-5 | . | TRBV29-1 | . | CSVARGEKTQYF | TGCAGCGTTGCCAGGGGGGAGAAGACCCAGTACTTC
TRBJ2-7 | . | TRBV27 | . | CASSSGDTYEQYF | TGTGCCAGCAGCTCAGGGGACACCTACGAGCAGTACTTC
TRBJ2-5 | TRBD2 | TRBV10-3 | . | CAISSTSGVETQYF | TGTGCCATCAGTTCGACTAGCGGGGTAGAGACCCAGTACTTC
TRBJ1-6 | . | TRBV7-2 | . | CASTRRGGSPLHF | TGTGCCAGCACTCGGCGTGGGGGGTCACCCCTCCACTTT
TRBJ1-1 | TRBD1 | TRBV7-2 | . | CASSSIGQGASEAFF | TGTGCCAGCAGCTCTATCGGACAGGGAGCATCTGAAGCTTTCTTT
TRBJ1-4 | TRBD1 | TRBV2 | . | CAILRQGRDEKLFF | TGTGCCATTCTTCGACAGGGGAGGGATGAAAAACTGTTTTTT
TRBJ2-1 | . | TRBV19 | . | CASTPPGGNEQFF | TGTGCCAGTACCCCCCCCGGTGGCAATGAGCAGTTCTTC
TRBJ1-1 | TRBD1 | TRBV29-1 | . | CSVENRGPSTEAFF | TGCAGCGTTGAAAACAGGGGGCCTAGCACTGAAGCTTTCTTT
TRBJ1-5 | . | TRBV12-3/TRBV12-4 | . | CASSLAGNQPQHF | TGTGCCAGCAGTTTAGCCGGTAATCAGCCCCAGCATTTT
TRBJ1-5 | TRBD1 | TRBV19 | . | CASSVGTVYNSNQPQHF | TGTGCCAGTAGTGTAGGGACAGTCTACAATAGCAATCAGCCCCAGCATTTT
TRBJ2-2 | TRBD2 | TRBV15 | . | CATSRGRGERGGSTGELFF | TGTGCCACCAGCAGAGGACGGGGAGAGCGGGGGGGCTCGACCGGGGAGCTGTTTTTT
TRBJ2-1 | . | TRBV5-1 | . | CASSFGVQGSYNEQFF | TGCGCCAGCAGCTTTGGGGTACAGGGCTCCTACAATGAGCAGTTCTTC
TRBJ2-1 | . | TRBV9 | once | CASTPGSFFSYNEQFF | TGTGCCAGCACCCCGGGGAGTTTTTTCTCCTACAATGAGCAGTTCTTC
TRBJ1-5 | . | TRBV11-1 | . | CASSSRNNYSNQPQHF | TGTGCCAGCAGCTCCCGTAACAATTATAGCAATCAGCCCCAGCATTTT
TRBJ2-1 | TRBD1 | TRBV18 | . | CASSQPMSGGNEQFF | TGTGCCAGCTCACAACCGATGTCAGGGGGCAATGAGCAGTTCTTC
TRBJ2-1 | TRBD1 | TRBV14 | . | CASSLQGANEQFF | TGTGCCAGCAGCCTCCAGGGGGCGAATGAGCAGTTCTTC